This paragraph covers one T cell receptor (beta chain) sequence. The data are from a study of T cells expressing NK-cell markers. Germline V gene lookup returns CDR1 SQVTM and CDR2 ANQGSEA. The CDR3 spans 14 residues. TCRdb reanalyzed the 5' RACE reads, giving one entry per CDR3 protein sequence and no DNA. The sample totals some 300,000 distinct CDR3 sequences. The receptor's source is a man aged 18 to 29 in good health. The rearrangement links TRBV29-1 to TRBJ2-1; TCRdb names TRBD1, which stays unverified in the absence of DNA. Sequenced sample: blood T cells: a sorted CD56 or NKG2C T cell subset, CD4+ or CD8+ T cells, or bulk PBMC T cells (not recorded which). This chain's CDR3 is CSVRELVEGNEQFF.